This T cell receptor beta chain stems from a study of cytomegalovirus exposure and HLA in healthy donors. Study-level points and caveats: As a later analysis revealed, the rate of TCR association differed by HLA locus, with DRB1 most and HLA-C fewest. Most TCR sequences proved rare, with some public TCRs found in many donors.

About this clone itself: The antigen is undetermined.

Primers for the PCR totalled 60 Vbeta and 13 Jbeta. Repertoires were generated with immunoSEQ multiplex PCR, while TCRdb's copy carries only in-frame clones and drops some. The sample comprises around 120,000 clones, approximately 85% of which are singletons, and about 11% rests with the top ten. This receptor was identified in a male donor in good health and CMV-seropositive. The sequenced material came from PBMCs.

The chain's CDR3 is CASSLGGGTALGEQFF. CDR3 DNA: TGTGCCAGCAGCTTAGGGGGGGGGACGGCTCTAGGGGAGCAGTTCTTC. The rearrangement uses TRBV7-2 and TRBJ2-1, with 7 positions matching TRBD2. In germline, CDR1 is SGHTA, CDR2 FQGNSA. V shed 1 base and J 10 bases; nucleotides not matched to a gene: 13. This CDR3 is 16 amino acids long.